This TCR beta chain was obtained from a study of shared clonotypes between healthy human individuals. Study summary: Contributing individuals were a couple of females and a few males aged 18 to 49.

A word on this clone: The antigen is unknown.

Whole-study findings and limits: The study found lower generation probabilities in non-shared clonotypes than in those shared by all four donors.

Sequencing used immunoSEQ multiplex PCR; TCRdb keeps in-frame clones, though not all of them. The sample holds approximately 620,000 clones, more than 95% seen once. The germline V gene has CDR1 MNHEY and CDR2 SMNVEV (reference sequence). V dropped 5 bases and J dropped 1 base, with 12 bases sitting between them. The CDR3 extends over 15 amino acids. The sample taken for sequencing was naive CD4+ T cells sorted from blood. This sample's subset: CD45RA+ positively selected. The rearrangement uses TRBV27 and TRBJ1-5, with D possibly being TRBD1 (6 bases). This sequence was found in a woman under 40 in good health. The CDR3 DNA follows: TGTGCCAGCAGTCCCACAGGGTGGAGCAATCAGCCCCAGCATTTT. Its protein is CASSPTGWSNQPQHF.